This record looks at one T cell receptor (beta chain) sequence and its context. This specimen belongs to a study of blood T cell repertoires in COVID-19. The table came from immunoSEQ multiplex PCR; TCRdb's copy has only in-frame clones and leaves some out. The sample lists around 250,000 clones, 85% to 90% occurring once. The length of the CDR3 is 13 residues. V lost 3 bases and J lost 4; bases outside the gene matches: 3. Per germline, CDR1 GTSNPN and CDR2 SVGIG (reference sequence). The sequence derives from a man aged 18 to 35 with active or convalescent COVID-19. The sample comprised peripheral blood. V usage is TRBV30 and J usage is TRBJ2-7; 10 bases match TRBD1. This CDR3 is CAWSDRGRYEQYF. As DNA, the CDR3 is TGTGCCTGGAGCGACAGGGGGCGGTACGAGCAGTACTTC.